This is a list of T cell receptor beta chains from one sample in a study of blood T cell repertoires in COVID-19. This table comes from immunoSEQ multiplex PCR, and its TCRdb copy is limited to in-frame clones, with some not included. The sample holds around 200,000 clones; 65% to 80% are singletons and the top ten take roughly 14%. Material for sequencing was peripheral blood. All receptors come from a man aged 50 or older who had recovered from COVID-19. The CDR3 runs from the conserved cysteine through the conserved F or W. D genes are given only for firm matches. Expanded clones get a size class; other rows say once, few or many, or leave the size out.

clone_size	v_call	j_call	d_call	cdr3_nt	cdr3_aa
NA	TRBV9	TRBJ1-5	NA	TGTGCCAGCAGCCAAACCGGGGGGTGGCAGCCCCAGCATTTT	CASSQTGGWQPQHF
once	TRBV12-3/TRBV12-4	TRBJ1-1	NA	TGTGCCAGCAGTTGGGGCAGGATCCTTGAAGCTTTCTTT	CASSWGRILEAFF
NA	TRBV11-2	TRBJ2-2	NA	TGTGCCAGCAGCTTTTCCGGGAGTCGCACCGGGGAGCTGTTTTTT	CASSFSGSRTGELFF
NA	TRBV7-8	TRBJ2-7	TRBD1	TGTGCCAGCAGCTTAGGTGGGACAGCCTCCTACGAGCAGTACTTC	CASSLGGTASYEQYF
NA	TRBV28	TRBJ1-1	NA	TGTGCCAGCAGCCGACTGGACACTGAAGCTTTCTTT	CASSRLDTEAFF
NA	TRBV20-1	TRBJ2-3	NA	TGCAGTGCTATTTTCCGGGGTACGCAGTATTTT	CSAIFRGTQYF
NA	TRBV28	TRBJ2-1	NA	TGTGCCAGCAGCCCTGGTCTTAGCGGACTATACAATGAGCAGTTCTTC	CASSPGLSGLYNEQFF
NA	TRBV5-8	TRBJ2-7	NA	TGTGCCAGCAGCCGGAGCGGGCGGAGCTCCTACGAGCAGTACTTC	CASSRSGRSSYEQYF
NA	TRBV7-2	TRBJ1-6	TRBD1	TGTGCCAGCAGTTGGACAGGGGGGAATTCACCCCTCCACTTT	CASSWTGGNSPLHF
NA	TRBV27	TRBJ2-3	NA	TGTGCCAGCAGTGATTTCAGGGGAGGGATCACAGATACGCAGTATTTT	CASSDFRGGITDTQYF
NA	TRBV7-2	TRBJ2-7	TRBD2	TGTGCCAGCGGACTAGCGGGATCAACCTACGAGCAGTACTTC	CASGLAGSTYEQYF
NA	TRBV10-3	TRBJ2-3	TRBD1	TGTGCCATCAGTGAGTCCCAGGGACAGGGGCCCGCAGATACGCAGTATTTT	CAISESQGQGPADTQYF
few	TRBV11-2	TRBJ1-2	NA	TGTGCCAGCAGCTTAGGGGCAAAAACTAACTATGGCTACACCTTC	CASSLGAKTNYGYTF
NA	TRBV7-3	TRBJ1-1	TRBD1	TGTGCCAGCAGCCAAACAGGGGACACTGAAGCTTTCTTT	CASSQTGDTEAFF
NA	TRBV7-6	TRBJ2-3	TRBD2	TGTGCCAGCAGCTCGGGACTAGGAAGCACAGATACGCAGTATTTT	CASSSGLGSTDTQYF
NA	TRBV6-5	TRBJ2-7	NA	TGTGCGAGCAACGGGGGCTACGAGCAGTACTTC	CASNGGYEQYF
NA	TRBV11-2	TRBJ1-4	NA	TGTGCCAGCAGCTTAGGTATTAATGAAAAACTGTTTTTT	CASSLGINEKLFF
few	TRBV19	TRBJ2-2	TRBD1	TGTGCCAGTGGGGGTTCTCCCCCGGGACAGGGGGCGAACACCGGGGAGCTGTTTTTT	CASGGSPPGQGANTGELFF
NA	TRBV5-1	TRBJ1-2	NA	TGCGCCAGCAGCTTGGGCCAGGGGCGTAACTATGGCTACACCTTC	CASSLGQGRNYGYTF
NA	TRBV7-8	TRBJ2-7	NA	TGTGCCAGCAGCGCGGATTTTAGCTCCTACGAGCAGTACTTC	CASSADFSSYEQYF
few	TRBV30	TRBJ2-5	TRBD2	TGTGCCTGGAGTGTTGGTAGCGGGTCAGTAGAGACCCAGTACTTC	CAWSVGSGSVETQYF
many	TRBV7-2	TRBJ2-5	TRBD1	TGTGCCAGCAGCAACCGGGACAGGGGAGAGACCCAGTACTTC	CASSNRDRGETQYF
NA	TRBV19	TRBJ2-2	NA	TGTGCCAGTAGTATAGATCGGACTTCGACGAACACCGGGGAGCTGTTTTTT	CASSIDRTSTNTGELFF
NA	TRBV29-1	TRBJ1-6	TRBD1	TGCAGCGCTAGACAGGGAAGCTCCTATAATTCACCCCTCCACTTT	CSARQGSSYNSPLHF
NA	TRBV2	TRBJ1-4	NA	TGTGCCAGCGTTGGCAGGGGCAATGAAAAACTGTTTTTT	CASVGRGNEKLFF
NA	TRBV7-3	TRBJ2-3	NA	TGTGCCAGCAGCTTAGCGTACGGCACAGATACGCAGTATTTT	CASSLAYGTDTQYF
NA	TRBV27	TRBJ2-6	TRBD1	TGTGCCAGCAGATCCGGACAGGGATTCTCTGGGGCCAACGTCCTGACTTTC	CASRSGQGFSGANVLTF
many	TRBV14	TRBJ2-1	TRBD2	TGTGCCAGCAGCTCCCTAGGAGCGGGGACCTACAATGAGCAGTTCTTC	CASSSLGAGTYNEQFF
NA	TRBV2	TRBJ2-2	NA	TGTGCCAGCAGTGTTCATCCCACCGGGGAGCTGTTTTTT	CASSVHPTGELFF
NA	TRBV19	TRBJ1-6	TRBD1	TGTGCCAGTAAGGGACAGGGGGATTCACCCCTCCACTTT	CASKGQGDSPLHF
NA	TRBV5-4	TRBJ1-4	TRBD1	TGTGCCAGCAGCTCGGGACAGAGGGAAGAAAAACTGTTTTTT	CASSSGQREEKLFF
NA	TRBV5-4	TRBJ2-7	TRBD2	TGTGCCAGCAGCTTGGCCCTAGCGGGAGCCCGGGAGCAGTACTTC	CASSLALAGAREQYF
NA	TRBV19	TRBJ1-5	TRBD1	TGTGCCAGTAAAACAGGGGGAAAAGGCAATCAGCCCCAGCATTTT	CASKTGGKGNQPQHF
NA	TRBV10-3	TRBJ1-1	NA	TGTGCCATGGCGAGGGGGATAGGCACTGAAGCTTTCTTT	CAMARGIGTEAFF
NA	TRBV5-1	TRBJ2-1	TRBD2	TGCGCCAGCAGTCGAACCGGGACTACGAAAGACAATGAGCAGTTCTTC	CASSRTGTTKDNEQFF
NA	TRBV19	TRBJ2-1	TRBD2	TGTGCCAGTAGTAAAGTCCTAGCGGGAGGGCATGGTGAGCAGTTCTTC	CASSKVLAGGHGEQFF
NA	TRBV9	TRBJ2-3	TRBD2	TGTGCCAGCAGCGCCTTAGCGGGGGCGGGCACAGATACGCAGTATTTT	CASSALAGAGTDTQYF
NA	TRBV2	TRBJ1-5	TRBD1	TGTGCCAGCAGTGTGGACAGGCTAAACTATCAGCCCCAGCATTTT	CASSVDRLNYQPQHF
once	TRBV6-6	TRBJ2-1	TRBD1	TGTGCCAGCAGTTACCGGACAGGACTTTACAATGAGCAGTTCTTC	CASSYRTGLYNEQFF
once	TRBV28	TRBJ1-1	TRBD1	TGTGCCAGCAGATGGGGACAGGGAGGAGTGATGAACACTGAAGCTTTCTTT	CASRWGQGGVMNTEAFF
once	TRBV9	TRBJ1-5	TRBD1	TGTGCCAGCTCCAGGGCAGGGGGCGTGGGTCAGCCCCAGCATTTT	CASSRAGGVGQPQHF
NA	TRBV12-3/TRBV12-4	TRBJ2-7	NA	TGTGCCAGCAGTTATGGACAACCATACGAGCAGTACTTC	CASSYGQPYEQYF
NA	TRBV24-1	TRBJ1-2	TRBD1	TGTGCCACCAGTGATTCTACAGGGGGGGACTATGGCTACACCTTC	CATSDSTGGDYGYTF
NA	TRBV24-1	TRBJ2-3	TRBD2	TGTGCCACCAGTGTGGGGGAGGGCGAAGATACGCAGTATTTT	CATSVGEGEDTQYF
few	TRBV5-6	TRBJ1-1	NA	TGTGCCAGCAGCTTTGGCAGGAACACTGAAGCTTTCTTT	CASSFGRNTEAFF
NA	TRBV7-8	TRBJ2-2	TRBD2	TGTGCCAGCAGCTTAGTGTTAGGGGGACTAGCGGGAGGGTACACCGGGGAGCTGTTTTTT	CASSLVLGGLAGGYTGELFF
NA	TRBV25-1	TRBJ1-5	NA	TGTGCCAGCAGTGACAGTAGCAATCAGCCCCAGCATTTT	CASSDSSNQPQHF
NA	TRBV5-4	TRBJ2-7	TRBD1	TGTGCCAGCAGCGATAAACAGGGGAGCTCCTACGAGCAGTACTTC	CASSDKQGSSYEQYF
NA	TRBV5-1	TRBJ2-7	NA	TGCGCCAGCAGCGCGGAACAGGATAGCTCCTACGAGCAGTACTTC	CASSAEQDSSYEQYF
NA	TRBV28	TRBJ2-3	TRBD2	TGTGCCAGCAGTTCAGGACTAGCGGGAGGGTTTATCACAGATACGCAGTATTTT	CASSSGLAGGFITDTQYF
NA	TRBV29-1	TRBJ2-3	NA	TGCAGCGGGAGGGGCGGGAGCACAGATACGCAGTATTTT	CSGRGGSTDTQYF
NA	TRBV28	TRBJ2-3	TRBD2	TGTGCCAGCAAAACGGGAGGGCCCTCAGATACGCAGTATTTT	CASKTGGPSDTQYF
few	TRBV3-1/TRBV3-2	TRBJ2-1	TRBD1	TGTGCCAGCAGCCAAGATTCAAGGACAGGAAACAATGAGCAGTTCTTC	CASSQDSRTGNNEQFF
NA	TRBV5-1	TRBJ2-1	TRBD2	TGCGCCAGCAGCTCGGGTAGCGGGTTTGGATACAATGAGCAGTTCTTC	CASSSGSGFGYNEQFF
NA	TRBV18	TRBJ1-2	TRBD1	TGTGCCAGCTCACCGATTGGGACAGGGGGCCGTGGCTACACCTTC	CASSPIGTGGRGYTF